This is a list of T cell receptor beta chains from one sample in a study of OX40 agonist ivuxolimab in advanced cancers. Generated by immunoSEQ multiplex PCR, the TCRdb table keeps only in-frame clones and is missing some. The profile shows under 50,000 clones, around 80% of them singletons. The input for sequencing was CD4+ or CD8+ T cells sorted from blood, taken in a trial of the OX40 agonist ivuxolimab. The receptors stem from an adult with an advanced solid tumor such as melanoma, head and neck, liver or kidney cancer. Both conserved end residues are part of each CDR3. D genes are given only for firm matches. Clone size is stated in some rows and not others, as once, few, many or a class when expanded.

clone size,J gene,D gene,V gene,CDR3 DNA,CDR3 protein
.,TRBJ2-7,TRBD2,TRBV5-4,TGTGCCAGCAGCCAGGACCCGGGACTAGGCTTTTCGTACGAGCAGTACTTC,CASSQDPGLGFSYEQYF
once,TRBJ1-6,.,TRBV12-5,TGTGCTAGTGGTAACCGGACACCCCTCCACTTT,CASGNRTPLHF
.,TRBJ2-6,.,TRBV4-3,TGCGCCAGCAGCACCTCCACGTCACAAAGTCGGGCCAACGTCCTGACTTTC,CASSTSTSQSRANVLTF
.,TRBJ2-1,TRBD2,TRBV6-5,TGTGCCAGCTGCACTAGCGGGAGGGCCGGAGAGCAGTTCTTC,CASCTSGRAGEQFF
.,TRBJ2-4,.,TRBV11-2,TGTGCCAGCACAACGGACAGTCAAAACATTCAGTACTTC,CASTTDSQNIQYF
.,TRBJ1-6,.,TRBV5-1,TGCGCCAGCAGCTTGGGGCAGGGCCTTCATTCACCCCTCCACTTT,CASSLGQGLHSPLHF
.,TRBJ1-6,.,TRBV25-1,TGTGCCAGCAGTCCCGGACGGAGCTCCTATAATTCACCCCTCCACTTT,CASSPGRSSYNSPLHF
.,TRBJ1-2,.,TRBV4-1,TGCGCCACTTCTGAACTGAACTATGGCTACACCTTC,CATSELNYGYTF
.,TRBJ2-2,.,TRBV19,TGTGCCAGTAGTGACGCGCCGGACAGCCAGAGGACCGGGGAGCTGTTTTTT,CASSDAPDSQRTGELFF
.,TRBJ2-1,.,TRBV5-1,TGCGCCAGCAGCTTGTACAGCTCCTACAATGAGCAGTTCTTC,CASSLYSSYNEQFF
.,TRBJ2-6,.,TRBV7-8,TGTGCCAGCAGCTTCTTTCGGTCGCGGGGAGCTGGGGCCAACGTCCTGACTTTC,CASSFFRSRGAGANVLTF
.,TRBJ2-7,TRBD2,TRBV28,TGTGCCAGCAGTCCACACGTTAGCGGGAGAGGTGAGCAGTACTTC,CASSPHVSGRGEQYF
.,TRBJ2-7,.,TRBV7-8,TGTGCCAGCAGGGAGGACCTCGGGAGCGGCTCCTACGAGCAGTACTTC,CASREDLGSGSYEQYF
.,TRBJ2-2,TRBD2,TRBV5-1,TGCGCCAGCAGCTTTAGCGGGATCGACACCGGGGAGCTGTTTTTT,CASSFSGIDTGELFF
.,TRBJ1-2,TRBD1,TRBV5-8,TGTGCCAGCAGCTACACAGGGGGCTATGGCTACACCTTC,CASSYTGGYGYTF
.,TRBJ2-7,TRBD1,TRBV28,TGTGCCAGCAGGGAGAGGGGGCCCTCGACCTACGAGCAGTACTTC,CASRERGPSTYEQYF
.,TRBJ2-3,.,TRBV28,TGTGCCAGCAGACCTCAGGGGTATGATACGCAGTATTTT,CASRPQGYDTQYF
.,TRBJ2-1,TRBD2,TRBV5-6,TGTGCCAGCAGCTGGGGGACTAGCGACGAGCAGTTCTTC,CASSWGTSDEQFF
.,TRBJ2-7,.,TRBV11-2,TGTGCCAGCAGCCCCCCGGCCCGGGGGGCCGAGCAGTACTTC,CASSPPARGAEQYF
.,TRBJ1-1,.,TRBV7-6,TGTGCCAGCAGCCCGGGGATTAACACTGAAGCTTTCTTT,CASSPGINTEAFF
.,TRBJ2-1,TRBD2,TRBV5-1,TGCGCCAGCAGCTTGGGATCCAAACCTAGCGGGAGGATTCCTGAGCAGTTCTTC,CASSLGSKPSGRIPEQFF